Below, one T cell receptor beta chain is given with its context. The data derive from a study of control samples from healthy donors and cancer patients. Sequenced by immunoSEQ multiplex PCR; TCRdb stores in-frame clones only, minus some. This sample has 130,000 to 150,000 clones, with about 91% found just once. The CDR3 loop spans 14 amino acids. V was clipped by 4 bases and J by 1 base, with 9 bases between them. Germline lookup yields CDR1 LGHDT and CDR2 YNNKEL (reference sequence). J is TRBJ2-3 and V is TRBV3-1 (or the pseudogene TRBV3-2); D unclear. The TCR originated in a man under 40 in good health. Sequencing used blood. The CDR3 loop is CASSPGLGTDTQYF. The CDR3 nucleotides are TGTGCCAGCAGCCCGGGTCTCGGCACAGATACGCAGTATTTT.